The present entry profiles one TCR beta chain with its context. The sample is drawn from a study of blood T cell repertoires in COVID-19. Per the study methods: Amplified reference gene primers provided the basis for estimating nucleated cell counts. This table comes from immunoSEQ multiplex PCR, and its TCRdb copy is limited to in-frame clones, with some not included. V and J calls and clone size come straight from that table; D and trimming were deduced from the DNA. This sample has 150,000 to 160,000 clones, with roughly 89% found just once. The V gene's germline CDR1 is SGDLS and CDR2 YYNGEE. The CDR3 loop spans 14 amino acids. V was pared by 0 bases and J by 7 bases, with 11 bases between.

The TCR originated in a man aged 45-65 years with acute or convalescent COVID-19. The J gene is TRBJ2-1, the V gene TRBV9; the D is unclear. Sample: peripheral blood. The CDR3 DNA sequence: TGTGCCAGCAGCGTAGTCCCTAGGCAGAATGAGCAGTTCTTC. Amino acids: CASSVVPRQNEQFF.